This TCR beta chain was profiled in a study of post-analysis software for immune sequencing data. Germline CDR1 reads SQVTM; CDR2 reads ANQGSEA. The CDR3 runs 13 residues. Whole-study results and caveats: Higher frequency in patients than in controls was seen for roughly five TRBV segments, with TRBV5-6, TRBV5-1 and TRBV20-1 among them.

Sequencing libraries made from TCR beta cDNA carried unique molecular identifiers. TCRdb reprocessed the PCR reads via MiXCR and lists one record per CDR3 protein. This table has 750,000 to 950,000 distinct CDR3 sequences, around 50% appearing once. On this clonotype itself: What it recognizes is unknown.

This sequence originates from a girl aged 10 to 17 with multiple sclerosis. Material: blood. This rearrangement joins TRBV29-1 to TRBJ2-5, with 7 bases fitting TRBD2. The J call may be incorrect, as the DNA end agrees better with TRBJ2-7. CDR3 DNA: TGCAGCGTTGAAGAGAGCGGGACCTACGAGCAGTACTTC. Protein sequence: CSVEESGTYEQYF.